The source of this TCR beta chain is a study of T cell changes during pregnancy in multiple sclerosis. The CDR3 sequence is 16 residues long. The V end was cut by 2 bases, the J end by 2 bases, with 16 bases between. Germline CDR1 is SGHNT and CDR2 is YENEEA. Using immunoSEQ multiplex PCR, the repertoire was profiled, and TCRdb retains in-frame clones only, with some absent. Among approximately 90,000 clones listed, 80% to 95% were seen once. Sequences were derived from peripheral blood, sampled in the first trimester of pregnancy. The sequence was obtained from a female donor with multiple sclerosis, enrolled in a pregnancy study. The J gene is TRBJ2-7, the V gene TRBV11-3; maybe TRBD1 (6 bases). CDR3 amino acids: CASSLRSGHGTYEQYF. CDR3 nucleotides: TGTGCCAGCAGCTTAAGGTCGGGACACGGAACCTACGAGCAGTACTTC.